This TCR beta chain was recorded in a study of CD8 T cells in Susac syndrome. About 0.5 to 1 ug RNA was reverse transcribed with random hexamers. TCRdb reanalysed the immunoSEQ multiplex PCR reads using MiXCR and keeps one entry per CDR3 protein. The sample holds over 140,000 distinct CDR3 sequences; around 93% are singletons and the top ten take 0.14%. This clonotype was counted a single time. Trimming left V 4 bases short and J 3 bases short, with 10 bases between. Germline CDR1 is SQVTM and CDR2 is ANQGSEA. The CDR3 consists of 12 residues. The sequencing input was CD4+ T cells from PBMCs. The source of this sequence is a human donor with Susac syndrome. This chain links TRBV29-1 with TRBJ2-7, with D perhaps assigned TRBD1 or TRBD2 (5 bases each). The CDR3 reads CSVGGFGYEQYF. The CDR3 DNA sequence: TGCAGCGTTGGGGGGTTTGGCTACGAGCAGTACTTC.